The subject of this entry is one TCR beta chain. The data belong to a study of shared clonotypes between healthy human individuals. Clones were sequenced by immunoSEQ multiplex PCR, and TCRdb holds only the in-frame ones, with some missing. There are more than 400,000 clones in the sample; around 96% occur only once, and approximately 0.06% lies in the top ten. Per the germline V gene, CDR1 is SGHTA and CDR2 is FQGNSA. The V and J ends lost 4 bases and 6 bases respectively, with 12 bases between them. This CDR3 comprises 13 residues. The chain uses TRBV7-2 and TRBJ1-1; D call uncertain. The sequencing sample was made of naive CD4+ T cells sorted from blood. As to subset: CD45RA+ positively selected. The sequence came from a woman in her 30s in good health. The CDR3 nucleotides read TGTGCCAGCAGCTCAACTCGTTCCGCTGAAGCTTTCTTT. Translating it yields CASSSTRSAEAFF.